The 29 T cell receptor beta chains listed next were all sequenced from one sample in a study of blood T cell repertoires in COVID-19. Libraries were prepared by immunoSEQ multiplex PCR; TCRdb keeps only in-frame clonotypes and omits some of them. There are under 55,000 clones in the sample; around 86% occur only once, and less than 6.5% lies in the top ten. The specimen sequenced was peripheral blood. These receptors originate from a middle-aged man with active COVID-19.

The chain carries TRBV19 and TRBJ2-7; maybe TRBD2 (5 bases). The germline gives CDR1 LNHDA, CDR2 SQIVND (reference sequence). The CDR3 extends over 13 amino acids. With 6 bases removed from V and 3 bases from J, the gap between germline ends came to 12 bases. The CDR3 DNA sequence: TGTGCCAGTAGACCCACCGGGAACTACGAGCAGTACTTC. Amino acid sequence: CASRPTGNYEQYF. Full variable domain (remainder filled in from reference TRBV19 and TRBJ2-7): DGGITQSPKYLFRKEGQNVTLSCEQNLNHDAMYWYRQDPGQGLRLIYYSQIVNDFQKGDIAEGYSVSREKKESFPLTVTSAQKNPTAFYLCASRPTGNYEQYFGPGTRLTVT.

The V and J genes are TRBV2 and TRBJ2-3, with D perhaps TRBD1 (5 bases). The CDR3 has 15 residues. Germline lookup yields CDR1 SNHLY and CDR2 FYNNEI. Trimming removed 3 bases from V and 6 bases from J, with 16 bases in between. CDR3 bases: TGTGCCAGCAGTGACATGCAGGGCCGTATGGATACGCAGTATTTT. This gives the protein CASSDMQGRMDTQYF. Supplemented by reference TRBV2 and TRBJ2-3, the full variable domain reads EPEVTQTPSHQVTQMGQEVILRCVPISNHLYFYWYRQILGQKVEFLVSFYNNEISEKSEIFDDQFSVERPDGSNFTLKIRSTKLEDSAMYFCASSDMQGRMDTQYFGPGTRLTVL.

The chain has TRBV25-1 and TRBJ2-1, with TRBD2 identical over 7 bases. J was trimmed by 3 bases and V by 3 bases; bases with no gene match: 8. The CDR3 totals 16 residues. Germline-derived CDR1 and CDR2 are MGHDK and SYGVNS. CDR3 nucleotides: TGTGCCAGCAGTGAGCTGGCGGGAGACGACTACAATGAGCAGTTCTTC. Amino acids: CASSELAGDDYNEQFF.

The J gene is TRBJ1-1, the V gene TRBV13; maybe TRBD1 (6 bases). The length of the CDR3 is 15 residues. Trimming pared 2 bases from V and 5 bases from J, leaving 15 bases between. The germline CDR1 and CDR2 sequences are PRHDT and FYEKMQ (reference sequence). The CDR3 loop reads CASSLIATGRTEAFF. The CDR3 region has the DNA TGTGCCAGCAGCTTAATAGCCACAGGGCGGACTGAAGCTTTCTTT.

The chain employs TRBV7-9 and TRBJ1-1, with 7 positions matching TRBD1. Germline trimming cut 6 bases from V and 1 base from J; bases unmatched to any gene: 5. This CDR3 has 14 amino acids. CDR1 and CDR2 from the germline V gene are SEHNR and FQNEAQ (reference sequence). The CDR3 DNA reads TGTGCCAGCAGGATCGGACAGGCGAACACTGAAGCTTTCTTT. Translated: CASRIGQANTEAFF.

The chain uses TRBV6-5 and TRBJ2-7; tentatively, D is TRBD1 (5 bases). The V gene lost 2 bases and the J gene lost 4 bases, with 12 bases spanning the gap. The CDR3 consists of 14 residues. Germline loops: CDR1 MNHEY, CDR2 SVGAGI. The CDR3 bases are TGTGCCAGCAGTTACAGTCGACAGAGGTACGAGCAGTACTTC. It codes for CASSYSRQRYEQYF.

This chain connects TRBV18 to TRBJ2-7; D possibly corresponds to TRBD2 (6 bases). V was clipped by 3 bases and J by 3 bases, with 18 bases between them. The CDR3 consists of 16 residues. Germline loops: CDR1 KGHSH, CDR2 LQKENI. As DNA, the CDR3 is TGTGCCAGCTCACCTTCTGGAGGGAAGGTCCGCTACGAGCAGTACTTC. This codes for CASSPSGGKVRYEQYF.

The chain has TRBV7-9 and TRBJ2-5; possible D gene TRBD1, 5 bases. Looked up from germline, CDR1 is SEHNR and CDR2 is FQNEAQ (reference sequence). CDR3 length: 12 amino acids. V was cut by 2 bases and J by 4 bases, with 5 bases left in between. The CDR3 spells CASSLQGETQYF. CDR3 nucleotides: TGTGCCAGCAGCTTACAGGGAGAGACCCAGTACTTC.

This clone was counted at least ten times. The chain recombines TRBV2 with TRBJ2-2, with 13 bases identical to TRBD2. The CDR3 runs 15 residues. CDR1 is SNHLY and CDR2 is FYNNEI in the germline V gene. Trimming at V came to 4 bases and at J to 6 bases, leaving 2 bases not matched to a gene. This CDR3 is CASSVTSGRAGELFF. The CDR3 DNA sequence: TGTGCCAGCAGTGTTACTAGCGGGAGGGCCGGGGAGCTGTTTTTT.

DNA of the CDR3: TGTGCCAGTAGTCAGGACTATGAGCAGTTCTTC. Protein product: CASSQDYEQFF. V usage is TRBV19 and J usage is TRBJ2-1, with D possibly matching TRBD2 (5 bases). The CDR3 covers 11 residues. Looked up from germline, CDR1 is LNHDA and CDR2 is SQIVND (reference sequence). Trimming removed 5 bases at V and 8 bases at J, with 7 bases between.

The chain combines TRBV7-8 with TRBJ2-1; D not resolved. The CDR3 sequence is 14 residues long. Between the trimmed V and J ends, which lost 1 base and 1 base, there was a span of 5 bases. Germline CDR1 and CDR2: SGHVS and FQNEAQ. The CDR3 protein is CASSLERSYNEQFF. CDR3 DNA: TGTGCCAGCAGCTTAGAACGGTCCTACAATGAGCAGTTCTTC.

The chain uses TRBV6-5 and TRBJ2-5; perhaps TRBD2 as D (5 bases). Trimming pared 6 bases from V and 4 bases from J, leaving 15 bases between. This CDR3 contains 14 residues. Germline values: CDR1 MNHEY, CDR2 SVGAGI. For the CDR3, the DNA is TGTGCCAGCAGCTCTTACCTGGCGGGAGAGACCCAGTACTTC. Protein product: CASSSYLAGETQYF.

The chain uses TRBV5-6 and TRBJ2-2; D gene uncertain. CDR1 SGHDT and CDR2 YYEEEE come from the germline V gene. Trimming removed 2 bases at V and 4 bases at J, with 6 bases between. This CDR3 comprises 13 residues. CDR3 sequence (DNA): TGTGCCAGCAGCTTCCCGGTCACCGGGGAGCTGTTTTTT. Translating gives CASSFPVTGELFF.

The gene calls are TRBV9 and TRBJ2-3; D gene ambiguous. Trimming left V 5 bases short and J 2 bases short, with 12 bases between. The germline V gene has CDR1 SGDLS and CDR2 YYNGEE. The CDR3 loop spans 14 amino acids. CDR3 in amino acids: CASSVSQDTDTQYF. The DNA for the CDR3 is TGTGCCAGCAGTGTATCCCAGGACACAGATACGCAGTATTTT.

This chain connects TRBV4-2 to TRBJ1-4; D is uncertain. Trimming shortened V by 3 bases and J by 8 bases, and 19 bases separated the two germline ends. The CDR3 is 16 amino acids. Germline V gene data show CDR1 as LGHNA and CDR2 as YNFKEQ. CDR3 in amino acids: CASSHRTDPGGEKLFF. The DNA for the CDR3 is TGTGCCAGCAGCCACCGCACGGACCCGGGAGGCGAAAAACTGTTTTTT.

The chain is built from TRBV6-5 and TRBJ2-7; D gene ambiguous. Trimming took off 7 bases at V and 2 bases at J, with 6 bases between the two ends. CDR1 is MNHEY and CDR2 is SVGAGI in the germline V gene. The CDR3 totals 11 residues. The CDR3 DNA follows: TGTGCCAGCACGCGCACCTACGAGCAGTACTTC. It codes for CASTRTYEQYF.

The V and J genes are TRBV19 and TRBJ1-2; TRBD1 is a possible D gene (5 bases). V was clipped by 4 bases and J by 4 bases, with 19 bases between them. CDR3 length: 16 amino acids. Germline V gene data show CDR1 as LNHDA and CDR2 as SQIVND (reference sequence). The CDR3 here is CASSNSRTGRAYGYTF. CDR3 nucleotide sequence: TGTGCCAGTAGTAACTCCAGAACGGGCAGGGCCTATGGCTACACCTTC.

Here the CDR3 DNA reads TGTGCCATCAGCGGGGGACAGGGGGGATACTACGAGCAGTACTTC. Its translation is CAISGGQGGYYEQYF. The rearrangement uses TRBV10-3 and TRBJ2-7, with TRBD1 matching 11 bases. The CDR3 sequence is 15 residues long. V dropped 6 bases and J dropped 3; count of bases not matched to a gene: 7. Germline V lookup: CDR1 ENHRY, CDR2 SYGVKD.

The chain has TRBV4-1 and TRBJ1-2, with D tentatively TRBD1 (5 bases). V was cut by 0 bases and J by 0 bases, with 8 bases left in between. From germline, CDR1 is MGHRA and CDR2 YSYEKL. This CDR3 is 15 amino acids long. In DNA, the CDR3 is TGCGCCAGCAGCCAAGATCTGACAGCTAACTATGGCTACACCTTC. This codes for CASSQDLTANYGYTF.

DNA for the CDR3: TGTGCCAGCAGTGAATATGGAGACTCTGGAAACACCATATATTTT. Protein product: CASSEYGDSGNTIYF. This sequence joins TRBV25-1 and TRBJ1-3, with D unclear. CDR1 is MGHDK, CDR2 SYGVNS, per germline. Deletions cut 0 bases from V and 0 bases from J, with 6 bases between. The CDR3 has 15 amino acids. The whole variable domain, filled in from reference TRBV25-1 and TRBJ1-3, reads EADIYQTPRYLVIGTGKKITLECSQTMGHDKMYWYQQDPGMELHLIHYSYGVNSTEKGDLSSESTVSRIRTEHFPLTLESARPSHTSQYLCASSEYGDSGNTIYFGEGSWLTVV.

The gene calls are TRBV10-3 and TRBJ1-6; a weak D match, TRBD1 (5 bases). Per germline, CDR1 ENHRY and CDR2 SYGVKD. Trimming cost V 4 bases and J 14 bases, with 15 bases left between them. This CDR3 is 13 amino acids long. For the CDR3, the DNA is TGTGCCATCAGTGTAGGGGTCGAGACATCCCTCCACTTT. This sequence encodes CAISVGVETSLHF.

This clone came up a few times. CDR3 sequence reads: CATWRENYNEQFF. The CDR3 nucleotides are TGTGCCACCTGGCGGGAGAACTACAATGAGCAGTTCTTC. The rearrangement links TRBV21-1 to TRBJ2-1; the table's D gene call, TRBD2, was not cross checked with the DNA. TRBV21-1 is a pseudogene locus. The CDR3 extends over 13 amino acids.

CDR3 in DNA: TGCGCCAGCTCTTCCCCCCCAGAGAACACTGAAGCTTTCTTT. Residues: CASSSPPENTEAFF. The chain is built from TRBV5-1 and TRBJ1-1; D is uncertain. Trimming left V 7 bases short and J 1 base short, with 14 bases between. There are 14 residues in the CDR3. The germline gives CDR1 SGHRS, CDR2 YFSETQ.

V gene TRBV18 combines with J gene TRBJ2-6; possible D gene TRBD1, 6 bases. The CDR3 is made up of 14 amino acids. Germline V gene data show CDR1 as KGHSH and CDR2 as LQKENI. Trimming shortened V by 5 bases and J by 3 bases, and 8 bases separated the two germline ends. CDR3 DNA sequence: TGTGCCAGCTCAGGGGGCGGTGGGGCCAACGTCCTGACTTTC. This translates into CASSGGGGANVLTF.

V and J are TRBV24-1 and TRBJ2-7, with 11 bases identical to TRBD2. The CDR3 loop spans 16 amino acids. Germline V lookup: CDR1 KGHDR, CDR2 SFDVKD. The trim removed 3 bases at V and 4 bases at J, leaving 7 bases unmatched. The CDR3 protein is CATSDNRASGRYEQYF. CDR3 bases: TGTGCCACCAGTGATAACAGGGCTAGCGGGAGGTACGAGCAGTACTTC.

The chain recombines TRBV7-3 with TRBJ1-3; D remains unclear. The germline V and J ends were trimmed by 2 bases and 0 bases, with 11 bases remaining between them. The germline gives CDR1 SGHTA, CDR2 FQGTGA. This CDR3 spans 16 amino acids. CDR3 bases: TGTGCCAGCAGCTTATCGGGGAGCAACTCTGGAAACACCATATATTTT. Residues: CASSLSGSNSGNTIYF.

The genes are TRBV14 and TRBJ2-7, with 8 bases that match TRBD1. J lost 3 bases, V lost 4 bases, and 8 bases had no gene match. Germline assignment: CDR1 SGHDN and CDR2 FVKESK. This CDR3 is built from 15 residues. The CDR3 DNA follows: TGTGCCAGCAGCCCCTCCGGGACAGGCCTCTACGAGCAGTACTTC. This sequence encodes CASSPSGTGLYEQYF.

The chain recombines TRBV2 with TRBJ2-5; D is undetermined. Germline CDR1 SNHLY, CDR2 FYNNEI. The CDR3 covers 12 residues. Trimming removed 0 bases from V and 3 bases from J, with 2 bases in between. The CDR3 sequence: CASSEAEETQYF. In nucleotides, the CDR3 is TGTGCCAGCAGTGAAGCCGAAGAGACCCAGTACTTC.

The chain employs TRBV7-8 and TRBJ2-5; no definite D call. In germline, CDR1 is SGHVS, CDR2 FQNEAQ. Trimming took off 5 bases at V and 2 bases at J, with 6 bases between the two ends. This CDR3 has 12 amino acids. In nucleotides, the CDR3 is TGTGCCAGCAGCCGGAGTCAAGAGACCCAGTACTTC. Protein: CASSRSQETQYF.